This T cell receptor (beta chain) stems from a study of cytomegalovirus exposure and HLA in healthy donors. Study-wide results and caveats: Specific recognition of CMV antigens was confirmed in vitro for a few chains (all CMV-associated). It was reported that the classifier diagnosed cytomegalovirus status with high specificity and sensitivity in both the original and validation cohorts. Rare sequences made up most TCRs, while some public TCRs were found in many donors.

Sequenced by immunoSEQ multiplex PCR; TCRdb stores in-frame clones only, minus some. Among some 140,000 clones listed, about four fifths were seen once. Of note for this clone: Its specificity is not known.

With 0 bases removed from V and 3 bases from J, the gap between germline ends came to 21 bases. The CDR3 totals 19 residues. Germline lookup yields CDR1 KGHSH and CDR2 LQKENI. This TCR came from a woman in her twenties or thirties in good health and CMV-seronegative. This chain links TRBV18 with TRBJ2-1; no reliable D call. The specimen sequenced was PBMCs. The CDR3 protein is CASSPPVDLGPVVYNEQFF. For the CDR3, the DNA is TGTGCCAGCTCACCACCGGTAGACCTGGGCCCCGTTGTCTACAATGAGCAGTTCTTC.